Shown below are 22 T cell receptor beta chains from a single sample sequenced in a study of blood T cell repertoires in COVID-19. TCRdb's table, derived via immunoSEQ multiplex PCR, lists solely in-frame clones and lacks some. This table has 300,000 to 400,000 clones, around nine tenths appearing once. Material: PBMCs or T cells enriched from blood (not recorded which). The receptors shown here come from a woman between 25 and 40 years old with acute COVID-19.

This chain links TRBV19 with TRBJ1-1; tentatively, D is TRBD1 (5 bases). Germline V gene sequence: CDR1 LNHDA, CDR2 SQIVND (reference sequence). V shed 1 base and J shed 0 bases, with 15 bases lying between them. The CDR3 has 17 amino acids. The CDR3 DNA follows: TGTGCCAGTAGTATAGGGGGGAGGGCAGGAATGAACACTGAAGCTTTCTTT. It yields the protein CASSIGGRAGMNTEAFF.

The genes are TRBV10-3 and TRBJ1-5, with TRBD1 matching 8 bases. J was trimmed by 7 bases and V by 6 bases; bases with no gene match: 11. CDR3 length equals 15 residues. Germline-derived CDR1 and CDR2 are ENHRY and SYGVKD. CDR3 in amino acids: CAIRSQGASEQPQHF. In DNA form, the CDR3 reads TGTGCCATCAGGTCCCAGGGGGCCTCCGAACAGCCCCAGCATTTT.

The chain has TRBV24-1 and TRBJ2-4; the D gene is possibly TRBD1 (5 bases). The CDR3 sequence is 15 residues long. The germline gives CDR1 KGHDR, CDR2 SFDVKD. The ends were cut back, 3 bases at V and 9 bases at J, with 17 bases in the middle. CDR3 protein: CATSDTRAGRSIQYF. The DNA of the CDR3 is TGTGCCACCAGTGATACCAGGGCTGGTCGAAGCATTCAGTACTTC.

The chain recombines TRBV5-1 with TRBJ1-4; the D gene is possibly TRBD1 (5 bases). The CDR3 sequence is 16 residues long. Germline V gene data show CDR1 as SGHRS and CDR2 as YFSETQ. V was shortened by 3 bases and J by 0 bases, with 12 bases between the two germline ends. The DNA of the CDR3 is TGCGCCAGCAGCTGGGGGACTTCTGCAACTAATGAAAAACTGTTTTTT. Translating gives CASSWGTSATNEKLFF.

The gene calls are TRBV5-5 and TRBJ2-7; TRBD1 aligns across 7 bases. Unmatched junction bases numbered 13, after V lost 1 base and J lost 6 bases. The CDR3 consists of 16 residues. Per the germline V gene, CDR1 is SGHKS and CDR2 is YYEKEE (reference sequence). The DNA for the CDR3 is TGTGCCAGCAGCTTGTCGGCCAGGGGGATGTTAAGCGAGCAGTACTTC. Amino acids: CASSLSARGMLSEQYF.

The CDR3 here is CASRSLQFLQGNEQFF. The CDR3 region has the DNA TGCGCCAGCAGGAGTCTGCAGTTCTTACAGGGGAATGAGCAGTTCTTC. This chain uses TRBV5-1 with TRBJ2-1, with 7 positions matching TRBD1. Unmatched junction bases numbered 15, after V lost 5 bases and J lost 7 bases. This CDR3 spans 16 amino acids. In germline, CDR1 is SGHRS, CDR2 YFSETQ.

There are a few counts of this clone. V and J are TRBV27 and TRBJ1-4; 8 bases align to TRBD1. Germline CDR1 reads MNHEY; CDR2 reads SMNVEV (reference sequence). The V gene end was trimmed by 0 bases and the J gene end by 7 bases; junction bases not matched to a gene: 7. CDR3 length equals 16 residues. The CDR3 bases are TGTGCCAGCAGTTTATCGATGGCAGGGGGCGGTGAAAAACTGTTTTTT. This gives the protein CASSLSMAGGGEKLFF.

The rearrangement links TRBV6-5 to TRBJ1-5, with D perhaps TRBD1 (6 bases). The V gene's germline CDR1 is MNHEY and CDR2 SVGAGI. Deletions cut 7 bases from V and 3 bases from J, with 16 bases between. CDR3 size: 15 residues. The CDR3 bases are TGTGCCAGCACCGGGGGGACATCGAACAATCAGCCCCAGCATTTT. Protein sequence: CASTGGTSNNQPQHF.

CDR3 protein: CATSESGSREQFF. The DNA for the CDR3 is TGTGCCACCAGTGAATCCGGCTCGCGGGAGCAGTTCTTC. V and J are TRBV24-1 and TRBJ2-1; D ambiguous. CDR3 size: 13 residues. Germline CDR1 KGHDR, CDR2 SFDVKD. The V and J ends lost 4 bases and 10 bases respectively, with 13 bases between them.

This sequence joins TRBV27 and TRBJ1-6; D is undetermined. The germline V gene encodes CDR1 MNHEY and CDR2 SMNVEV (reference sequence). The CDR3 loop spans 14 amino acids. V was clipped by 3 bases and J by 7 bases, with 10 bases between them. CDR3 coding DNA: TGTGCCAGCAGTTTTGGCGGGGTAAATTCACCCCTCCACTTT. It yields the protein CASSFGGVNSPLHF.

The chain couples TRBV2 to TRBJ2-7, with D maybe TRBD1 (5 bases). From germline, CDR1 is SNHLY and CDR2 FYNNEI. The CDR3 contains 12 residues. V gave up 6 bases and J gave up 1 base, with 7 bases separating them. The CDR3 here is CASRRQSYEQYF. The CDR3 coding sequence is TGTGCCAGCAGAAGACAGTCCTACGAGCAGTACTTC.

The chain has TRBV5-1 and TRBJ1-2; D unclear. CDR1 is SGHRS, CDR2 YFSETQ, per germline. The CDR3 consists of 14 residues. Between the trimmed V and J ends, which lost 2 bases and 0 bases, there was a span of 8 bases. The CDR3 loop reads CASSFDGTNYGYTF. Here the CDR3 DNA reads TGCGCCAGCAGCTTTGACGGGACTAACTATGGCTACACCTTC.

The genes are TRBV7-9 and TRBJ1-2; TRBD1 aligns across 10 bases. The germline CDR1 and CDR2 sequences are SEHNR and FQNEAQ (reference sequence). The CDR3 runs to 15 residues. V was pared by 6 bases and J by 8 bases, with 12 bases of the junction left unmatched. This CDR3 is CASRHRDRGPSGYTF. The CDR3, as DNA: TGTGCCAGCAGGCACCGGGACAGGGGCCCGTCGGGCTACACCTTC.

This chain uses TRBV19 with TRBJ2-1; TRBD2 agrees at 8 bases. Looked up from germline, CDR1 is LNHDA and CDR2 is SQIVND (reference sequence). This CDR3 is 15 amino acids long. After removal of 2 bases from V and 9 bases from J, the junction contained 9 bases not matched to a gene. The CDR3 DNA sequence: TGTGCCAGTAGTATAAATCGACTAGCGAGCGGTGAGCAGTTCTTC. It is translated as CASSINRLASGEQFF.

This chain uses TRBV20-1 with TRBJ1-1, with D tentatively TRBD1 (6 bases). Trimming removed 0 bases from V and 8 bases from J, with 7 bases in between. Germline CDR1 DFQATT, CDR2 SNEGSKA (reference sequence). The CDR3 has 11 residues. The CDR3 sequence is CSARERGEAFF. The CDR3 DNA is TGCAGTGCTAGAGAGAGGGGGGAAGCTTTCTTT.

The chain recombines TRBV7-2 with TRBJ2-3; D might be TRBD2 (6 bases). The CDR3 extends over 14 amino acids. Germline CDR1 is SGHTA and CDR2 is FQGNSA. V was shortened by 5 bases and J by 0 bases, with 9 bases between the two germline ends. CDR3 sequence (DNA): TGTGCCAGCAGCCCCGGGACTAGCACAGATACGCAGTATTTT. Protein sequence: CASSPGTSTDTQYF.

This clone has a single count. V gene TRBV12-3 or TRBV12-4 combines with J gene TRBJ2-7; possibly TRBD1 for D (5 bases). The CDR3 has 13 amino acids. V dropped 4 bases and J dropped 3 bases, with 10 bases sitting between them. CDR3 in DNA: TGTGCCAGCAGTTCCCCAGGGAACTACGAGCAGTACTTC. Translated, it gives CASSSPGNYEQYF.

The rearrangement joins TRBV24-1 to TRBJ1-1; no clear D gene. Germline loops: CDR1 KGHDR, CDR2 SFDVKD. The CDR3 contains 13 residues. V lost 3 bases, J lost 2 bases, and 6 bases lay in between. The CDR3 region is CATSDGLNTEAFF. DNA of the CDR3: TGTGCCACCAGTGATGGTCTAAACACTGAAGCTTTCTTT.

The rearrangement links TRBV19 to TRBJ1-4; TRBD1 aligns across 9 bases. The CDR3 consists of 15 residues. Trimming removed 3 bases from V and 4 bases from J; junction bases left unmatched: 3. The germline V gene has CDR1 LNHDA and CDR2 SQIVND (reference sequence). Written as DNA, the CDR3 is TGTGCCAGTAGTATTTGGACAGGGGATAATGAAAAACTGTTTTTT. Protein: CASSIWTGDNEKLFF.

The rearrangement joins TRBV12-3 or TRBV12-4 to TRBJ1-2; perhaps TRBD1 as D (5 bases). This CDR3 contains 13 residues. Trimming took off 4 bases at V and 4 bases at J, with 10 bases between the two ends. The CDR3 sequence: CASSSRVFYGYTF. CDR3 DNA: TGTGCCAGCAGTTCCAGGGTATTCTATGGCTACACCTTC.

This sequence joins TRBV5-4 and TRBJ1-6, with 8 bases identical to TRBD1. CDR1 and CDR2 (germline): SGHNT, YYREEE (reference sequence). J gave up 10 bases and V 4 bases, and 7 bases lay outside the gene matches. This CDR3 has 14 amino acids. In nucleotides, the CDR3 is TGTGCCAGCAGCCCCGGACAGGGAGGCTCACCCCTCCACTTT. Protein product: CASSPGQGGSPLHF.

This clone was seen at least ten times. J is TRBJ1-5 and V is TRBV19, with 9 bases fitting TRBD1. The CDR3 has 16 residues. V was clipped by 5 bases and J by 3 bases; unmatched bases: 8. The germline CDR1 and CDR2 sequences are LNHDA and SQIVND (reference sequence). The CDR3 region is CASSRFGQGFNQPQHF. The CDR3 bases are TGTGCCAGTAGTCGCTTCGGACAGGGGTTCAATCAGCCCCAGCATTTT.